These 5 T cell receptor beta chains were all obtained from the same sample, sequenced in a study of blood T cell repertoires in COVID-19. Assay used: immunoSEQ multiplex PCR; TCRdb lists only in-frame clones, some missing. The sample lists approximately 350,000 clones; roughly nine tenths were seen once. The sequenced sample was PBMCs or T cells enriched from blood (not recorded which). All receptors come from a woman in her 30s who had recovered from COVID-19.

This clone was recorded only once. This chain connects TRBV4-2 to TRBJ2-2; 11 bases match TRBD2. The CDR3 is 15 residues long. With 3 bases clipped from V and 5 bases from J, the junction kept 2 bases outside the gene matches. CDR1 LGHNA and CDR2 YNFKEQ come from the germline V gene. The CDR3 is CASSHSGRGTGELFF. The CDR3 nucleotides are TGTGCCAGCAGCCATAGCGGGAGGGGGACCGGGGAGCTGTTTTTT.

The V call is TRBV4-2, the J call TRBJ2-7; TRBD2 matches 10 bases. The V segment lost 3 bases and the J segment 2 bases; nucleotides outside the gene matches: 1. Per the germline V gene, CDR1 is LGHNA and CDR2 is YNFKEQ. The CDR3 spans 14 residues. The CDR3 DNA sequence: TGTGCCAGCAGCCACCTAGCGGGAGCCTACGAGCAGTACTTC. It translates to CASSHLAGAYEQYF.

The J gene is TRBJ2-3, the V gene TRBV6-1; TRBD1 is a possible D gene (5 bases). V lost 3 bases and J lost 3, with 16 bases in between. The germline CDR1 and CDR2 sequences are MNHNS and SASEGT. The CDR3 consists of 16 residues. The CDR3 protein is CASSEGPGEGTDTQYF. CDR3 nucleotides: TGTGCCAGCAGTGAGGGGCCTGGGGAAGGGACAGATACGCAGTATTTT.

This clone was counted a few times. CDR3 protein: CARSLGTAGLVYNEQFF. In DNA, the CDR3 is TGTGCCAGAAGCTTAGGAACTGCAGGACTTGTTTACAATGAGCAGTTCTTC. J is TRBJ2-1 and V is TRBV7-5; the table's D call of TRBD2 was not tested on the DNA. TRBV7-5 is deemed a pseudogene. There are 17 residues in the CDR3.

A remark on this clone: This specimen includes other DNA sequences encoding the same CDR3. This rearrangement joins TRBV5-4 to TRBJ2-3; possibly TRBD1 for D (5 bases). This CDR3 contains 14 residues. Per the germline V gene, CDR1 is SGHNT and CDR2 is YYREEE (reference sequence). Between the trimmed V and J ends, which lost 1 base and 2 bases, there was a span of 8 bases. The CDR3 DNA is TGTGCCAGCAGCTTGACAGGAGACACAGATACGCAGTATTTT. Translating gives CASSLTGDTDTQYF.